The clone carrying this TCR beta chain was picked up one time. The antigen remains undetermined. Clones were sequenced by immunoSEQ multiplex PCR, and TCRdb holds only the in-frame ones, with some missing. The top ten hold 5% to 6.5% of the sample, which has 86,000 or so clones, about nine tenths seen once. The data stem from a study of graft-versus-host responses after intestinal transplantation. The study, taken as a whole, reports: Detected in recipient marrow were GvH clones, some of which were first observed in ileum or blood. Elevated graft-versus-host to host-versus-graft clonal ratios in allografts were recorded for patients with graft-donor T cell macrochimerism.

The CDR3 loop spans 15 amino acids. V dropped 0 bases and J dropped 4 bases, with 11 bases sitting between them. In germline, CDR1 is SGHNT, CDR2 YYREEE (reference sequence). The rearrangement uses TRBV5-4 and TRBJ1-5; no clear D gene. Sequencing was performed on unstimulated CD8+ T cells sorted from spleen or lymph node cells, taken before intestinal transplant. The receptor's source is a human donor who received an intestinal transplant. The DNA of the CDR3 is TGTGCCAGCAGCTTGGCCGCAGACCCAAATCAGCCCCAGCATTTT. Protein: CASSLAADPNQPQHF.